This TCR beta chain appears in the sequencing data of a study of cytomegalovirus exposure and HLA in healthy donors (dated by TCRdb to 2016 to 2017). Regarding the research as a whole: An earlier analysis of some 600 of the donors reported approximately 300 Gb of sequence data and 90 million to 120 million unique TCR beta sequences obtained from approximately 180 million T cells. An early release that covered 500 to 800 HLA-typed donors contained 300 to 350 gigabases of sequencing data and tens of millions of unique TCR sequences. Among the roughly 390 genotyped donors, around 81% belonged to the genetic ancestry cluster associated with self-reported Caucasian donors. The study was designed to test whether signatures of past pathogen exposure could be identified by cataloging public T cell receptors. The study profiled the T cell repertoires of about 640 subjects by immunosequencing and related them to cytomegalovirus serostatus. A separate validation cohort of about 110 different subjects was used in addition to the roughly 700-subject first cohort. To predict cytomegalovirus infection status, the study combined high-throughput TCR immunosequencing, statistical association of individual TCRs with disease status, and machine learning. In a later analysis, previously published TCR beta repertoires from roughly 710 donors were re-analyzed and high-resolution HLA genotyping was added so that TCR occurrence patterns could be studied. Rather than drawing on any new phenotypic data, the later analysis identified candidate immune exposures from TCR beta sequences and the way those sequences occurred across donors. An earlier analysis of roughly 580 of the donors used high-throughput TCR beta sequencing to judge whether each TCR beta V gene segment behaved as functional or pseudogenic. Donor age, sex, ethnicity and CMV serostatus were compiled together with the repertoire data. In a later genetic analysis, genome-wide SNP genotypes for about three fifths of the 666 donors were used, and that subset was treated as a discovery cohort. Every repertoire in the discovery cohort had been generated on one and the same sequencing platform. HLA typing included class I and class II loci at four-digit resolution. Typing coverage varied by locus: roughly 620-630 donors for A, B, C, DRB1 and DQB1; around 560 for DQA1; around 570 for DPA1; about 450 for DPB1. Roughly 5 DR-DQ haplotypes were handled as single units for association and clustering, since linkage in the cohort was strong. Among some 400 genotyped donors of the cohort, an average of 235,054 unique TCR beta nucleotide sequences were sequenced per donor, approximately 20% of them non-productive. The research as a whole found: The study gave a list of some 150 TCR beta chains associated with cytomegalovirus. The presence/absence analyses assumed that sequencing depth was roughly uniform across donors, and that assumption may not be true. Approximately 18 rarely observed V segments, including chromosome 9 orphons, were excluded from the earlier analysis of several hundred of the donors because counts were too low. Correlated functional status among segregating V segments might be attributable to linkage disequilibrium, but an unknown experimental factor could not be ruled out. According to a later analysis, TCR association rates differed among HLA loci, with DRB1 alleles showing the most associated TCRs and HLA-C alleles showing the fewest. The classifier was reported to diagnose cytomegalovirus status with high specificity and sensitivity in both the original cohort and the validation cohort. Because some donors lacked HLA typing at each locus, the association tests relied only on the typed subset. While some public TCRs were present in many individuals, most TCR sequences turned up only very rarely across donors. A cluster of highly shared sequence variants was judged likely to represent a technical artifact of the sequencing pipeline. An association between a missense DCLRE1C variant and V-gene and J-gene trimming of TCR beta chains was found in a later genetic analysis and replicated in an independent cohort. In this cohort, only TCR beta chains were sequenced, and detectable features were limited by the absence of alpha or paired-chain data. In vitro tests confirmed that three of the cytomegalovirus-associated TCR beta chains recognize cytomegalovirus antigens. The only immune exposure information available for the cohort was CMV serostatus. The authors suggested that the approach could potentially be extended to other disease states and immunological phenotypes. At a false discovery rate of 0.05, a later analysis linked under 20,000 TCR beta sequences to specific HLA alleles. Several of the top co-occurrence clusters appeared to be linked to parvovirus B19, influenza, CMV and Epstein-Barr virus, according to a later analysis. In a later genetic analysis, fewer N-insertions in productive TCRs were reported among donors in an Asian-associated ancestry cluster than the roughly 640-donor mean. Strong co-occurrence of HLA alleles, especially DR and DQ, made assigning TCR associations to individual alleles difficult. A later analysis found that most CMV-associated TCR beta chains appeared HLA-restricted, with HLA associations seemingly driven largely by CMV exposure. Compared with equally common non-associated chains, HLA-associated TCR beta chains in a later analysis were more clonally expanded and had lower generation probabilities. The 87-base-pair reads could not distinguish some IMGT-functional V segments, including TRBV6-2 and TRBV6-3, so those segments were excluded. A further reported finding was that TCR beta sequences accurately predicted the HLA-A and HLA-B alleles for most subjects in the first cohort. In an earlier analysis of over 550 of the donors, most TCR beta V segments were observed in productive rearrangements about 87% or about 30% of the time, broadly matching IMGT annotations.

About this clone: Its antigen remains undetermined. No quality values exist for individual bases; no much larger clone is one base distant.

The library came from the immunoSEQ multiplex PCR assay. For the multiplex PCR, a mixture combining 60 forward primers for TCR Vbeta segments and 13 reverse primers for TCR Jbeta segments was used. The CDR3 region of rearranged TCR beta genes was amplified from genomic DNA with a multiplex PCR assay. The amplified TCR beta libraries were sequenced on the Illumina HiSeq System as 87-base-pair reads. The authors' analysis ran thus. A later analysis tallied around 82 million unique TCR beta chains across the 610 or so repertoires, and some 12 million of those chains were shared by two or more donors. Raw reads were error-corrected and collapsed into unique sequences by a nearest-neighbor algorithm in which closely related sequences were merged to remove PCR and sequencing errors. CDR3 sequences were aligned to IMGT reference sequences to assign V, D and J gene segments. For a sequence to be retained, at least a six-nucleotide match to both a V gene segment and a J gene segment was required. Rearrangements were classified as productive when the CDR3 lacked stop codons and remained in frame with V and J, and all other rearrangements were classified as non-productive. CDR3 was defined by IMGT convention, running from the second conserved V-encoded cysteine to the conserved J-encoded phenylalanine. The earlier analysis of about 610 of the donors excluded any sequence lacking an unambiguous match to a single V gene segment. In an earlier analysis of 587 of the donors, V segments were called functional above 56.7% productive rearrangements and were called segregating when the between-donor standard deviation exceeded 5%. A statistical classification framework was developed to diagnose cytomegalovirus status using the catalog of TCR beta chain sequences. In a later analysis, V and J genes were assigned by comparing TCR nucleotide sequences against IMGT/GENE-DB human TR gene sequences. In a later analysis, CDR3 sequences and most-parsimonious VDJ recombination scenarios were assigned using the TCRdist pipeline. In a later analysis, each TCR beta chain was defined by its CDR3 amino acid sequence together with its V-gene family, and reads without a unique V-gene family were excluded. A later analysis removed 500 to 600 highly shared, low-generation-probability nucleotide sequences to deal with suspected cross-contamination and a sequencing artifact. For each public chain, a later analysis derived a clonal expansion index from normalized ranks of inferred template counts within each repertoire. A later analysis computed generation probabilities with a VDJ recombination model fitted to out-of-frame rearrangements, and checked the results against IGoR. In a later analysis, hypergeometric tests were used to score TCR-TCR, TCR-HLA and TCR-CMV co-occurrence, with a repertoire-size bias correction applied to TCR pairs. In a later analysis, false discovery rates were estimated by permuting HLA or CMV assignments 20 times. In a later analysis, co-occurring TCRs were grouped with DBSCAN, and TCRdist sequence similarity was added when clustering was performed within HLA-allele-positive subsets. Co-occurrence clustering excluded repertoires with fewer than 30,000 or more than 120,000 public chains, plus five with anomalous nucleotide sharing. Imported from immuneACCESS, the table was reduced by TCRdb to in-frame sequences with V and J called. These copies leave out some clones; in studies compared against another copy, an unresolved V gene accounts for under half, and the cause of the remainder is not known. The V and J calls and clone size come from that table; D and trimming were worked out from the DNA. Counted in this sample were roughly 100,000 clones; about 13% of them appeared once. More than 15% of the sample is taken by the ten largest.

Unmatched junction bases come to 5, with V trimmed by 5 bases and J by 5 bases. For CDR1 and CDR2, the germline V gene (reference sequence) lists MNHEY and SMNVEV. The CDR3 goes from the cysteine to the phenylalanine over 14 residues. The only DNA kept is the CDR3, 42 bases in frame from the first base. The cohort consisted of 600 to 750 healthy bone marrow donors. At the time of sampling, all cohort members were nominally healthy, though unrecorded immune exposures were likely present. The donor was CMV seropositive and belonged to the group of 250 to 300 seropositive cohort members. Each donor provided a peripheral blood sample, and peripheral blood mononuclear cells were used for TCR beta sequencing. Genomic DNA was extracted from the blood cell samples with the Qiagen DNeasy Blood Extraction Kit.

Specimen: PBMCs. This TCR was sampled from a man aged 35 to 55 in good health and CMV-seropositive. Here the chain combines TRBV27 and TRBJ2-2, with 7 junctional bases fitting TRBD2. The nucleotides read TGTGCCAGCAGTGCGGGAGTCTGGACCGGGGAGCTGTTTTTT. Its translation is CASSAGVWTGELFF.